These 9 T cell receptor beta chains were sequenced from one sample in a study of T-cell reconstitution after alpha-beta-depleted transplantation in children (dated by TCRdb to about 2016). The library was built by means of PCR. Instrument on record: Illumina HiSeq 2500. Molecular barcoding was employed in the preparation of TCR libraries, with unique molecular identifiers being used to normalize TCRbeta repertoire quantification. TCRdb's own reprocessing of the public reads used fastp at Q25 and MiXCR and kept productive beta chains. Duplicate CDR3 protein sequences are folded into a single record with the most common DNA and genes. Within this sample are around 600,000 distinct CDR3 sequences, with about 15% of them counted one time only. Of the sample, approximately 1% falls within the top ten clones. The source was PBMCs from the stem cell graft donor, collected from the stem cell graft. Every receptor here comes from a human donor who donated a stem cell graft to a child with acute myeloid leukemia.

This clonotype was picked up a small number of times. The CDR3 DNA is TGTGCCAGTAGAAACCATGGCGGGGGCCGCACAGATACGCAGTATTTT. Its protein is CASRNHGGGRTDTQYF. V gene TRBV19 combines with J gene TRBJ2-3; possibly TRBD2 for D (7 bases). Germline V gene sequence: CDR1 LNHDA, CDR2 SQIVND (reference sequence). The length of the CDR3 is 16 residues. V lost 6 bases to trimming and J lost 1 base, with 17 bases between them.

This clonotype was counted ten times or more. J is TRBJ2-3 and V is TRBV20-1, with TRBD2 matching over 13 bases. V gave up 1 base and J gave up 0 bases; unmatched junction bases: 4. Germline lookup yields CDR1 DFQATT and CDR2 SNEGSKA (reference sequence). The CDR3 consists of 17 residues. The CDR3 sequence is CSARVTSGGASTDTQYF. For the CDR3, the DNA is TGCAGTGCTAGAGTAACTAGCGGGGGGGCTAGCACAGATACGCAGTATTTT.

Many counts were recorded for this clonotype. The V call is TRBV20-1, the J call TRBJ1-4; D uncertain. CDR1 is DFQATT, CDR2 SNEGSKA, per germline (reference sequence). V lost 6 bases, J lost 0 bases, and 14 bases lay in between. The CDR3 runs 15 residues. DNA of the CDR3: TGCAGTGCCGTCCCCAGTTACGCAACTAATGAAAAACTGTTTTTT. Amino acids: CSAVPSYATNEKLFF.

This clonotype has only a few counts. The V call is TRBV6-1, the J call TRBJ2-2; 9 bases line up with TRBD1. The length of the CDR3 is 15 residues. J gave up 6 bases and V 4 bases, and 6 bases lay outside the gene matches. Germline values: CDR1 MNHNS, CDR2 SASEGT. CDR3 coding DNA: TGTGCCAGCAGTGTCCGACAGGGGGTAGCCGGGGAGCTGTTTTTT. Encoded protein: CASSVRQGVAGELFF.

This chain connects TRBV7-9 to TRBJ1-2; TRBD1 matches 7 bases. CDR1 is SEHNR, CDR2 FQNEAQ, per germline (reference sequence). V shed 4 bases, J shed 3 bases, and the junction held 11 bases outside the gene matches. The CDR3 runs to 16 residues. As DNA, the CDR3 is TGTGCCAGCAGCTCCTTATACTCCGGGACAGACTATGGCTACACCTTC. It yields the protein CASSSLYSGTDYGYTF.

A word on this clonotype: It may be a read error: a sequence one base away is much more abundant. This chain connects TRBV12-3 or TRBV12-4 to TRBJ2-1; the D gene could be TRBD1 or TRBD2 (6 bases each). The CDR3 is 15 residues long. Trimming took off 3 bases at V and 7 bases at J, with 16 bases between the two ends. CDR3 sequence reads: CASSFGPGAQNEQFF. In DNA form, the CDR3 reads TGTGCCAGCAGTTTCGGGCCGGGGGCGCAGAATGAGCAGTTCTTC.

This clonotype was seen many times. This rearrangement joins TRBV4-3 to TRBJ2-7; 7 bases are shared with TRBD1. The trim removed 4 bases at V and 5 bases at J, leaving 8 bases unmatched. Germline V lookup: CDR1 LGHNA, CDR2 YSLEER. The CDR3 spans 14 residues. CDR3 protein: CASSRFRDSNEQYF. Written as DNA, the CDR3 is TGCGCCAGCAGCCGCTTCCGGGACAGTAACGAGCAGTACTTC.

V gene TRBV5-6 combines with J gene TRBJ2-5; TRBD2 might be the D (5 bases). The CDR3 runs to 15 residues. Germline CDR1 SGHDT, CDR2 YYEEEE. The V end was cut by 1 base, the J end by 5 bases, with 15 bases between. CDR3 nucleotide sequence: TGTGCCAGCAGCTTGTCTCCTAGCCTGGGGGAGACCCAGTACTTC. It translates to CASSLSPSLGETQYF. Supplemented by reference TRBV5-6 and TRBJ2-5, the full variable domain reads DAGVTQSPTHLIKTRGQQVTLRCSPKSGHDTVSWYQQALGQGPQFIFQYYEEEERQRGNFPDRFSGHQFPNYSSELNVNALLLGDSALYLCASSLSPSLGETQYFGPGTRLLVL.

This clonotype appeared once. CDR3 nucleotides: TGTGCCAGCAGCATCCGGGACCCAAACACCGGGGAGCTGTTTTTT. This gives the protein CASSIRDPNTGELFF. The chain couples TRBV7-2 to TRBJ2-2; D possibly uses TRBD1 or TRBD2 (5 bases each). V lost 5 bases and J lost 2, with 12 bases in between. There are 15 residues in the CDR3. Germline V gene lookup returns CDR1 SGHTA and CDR2 FQGNSA.